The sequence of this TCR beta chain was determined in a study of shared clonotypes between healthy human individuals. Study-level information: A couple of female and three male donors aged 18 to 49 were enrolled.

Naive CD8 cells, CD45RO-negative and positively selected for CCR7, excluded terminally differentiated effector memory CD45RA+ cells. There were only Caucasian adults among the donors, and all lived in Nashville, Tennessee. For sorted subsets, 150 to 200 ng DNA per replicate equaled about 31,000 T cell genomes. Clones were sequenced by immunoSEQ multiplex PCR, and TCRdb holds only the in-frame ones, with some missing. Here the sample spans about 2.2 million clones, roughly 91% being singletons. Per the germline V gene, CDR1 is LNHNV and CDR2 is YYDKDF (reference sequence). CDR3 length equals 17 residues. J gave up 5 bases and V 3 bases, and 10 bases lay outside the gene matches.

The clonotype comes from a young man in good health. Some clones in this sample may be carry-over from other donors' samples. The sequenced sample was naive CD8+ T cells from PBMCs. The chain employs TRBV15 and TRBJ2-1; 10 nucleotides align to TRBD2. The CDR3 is CATSSEGRLAGHNEQFF. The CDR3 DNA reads TGTGCCACCAGCAGTGAGGGGAGACTAGCGGGTCACAATGAGCAGTTCTTC. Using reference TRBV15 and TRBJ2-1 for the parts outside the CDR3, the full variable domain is DAMVIQNPRYQVTQFGKPVTLSCSQTLNHNVMYWYQQKSSQAPKLLFHYYDKDFNNEADTPDNFQSRRPNTSFCFLDIRSPGLGDTAMYLCATSSEGRLAGHNEQFFGPGTRLTVL.